The T cell receptor beta chain described here comes from a study of CD8 T cells in ankylosing spondylitis. The study's findings and limits: Seemingly distinctive of ankylosing spondylitis blood was a TCR beta motif formed by eight highly homologous variants. CD8+ disease-linked clones were present at relatively low frequencies in blood. Certain motif variants had earlier appeared in reactive arthritis synovial fluid and blood.

Germline V gene data show CDR1 as DFQATT and CDR2 as SNEGSKA (reference sequence). This CDR3 has 16 residues. V was shortened by 0 bases and J by 8 bases, with 17 bases between the two germline ends. This clonotype was observed many times. Antigen unknown. Each TCR beta library was made by quantitative 5'-RACE that incorporated molecular barcodes. TCRdb processed the 5' RACE reads anew with MiXCR; each CDR3 protein has one entry. The table records around 130,000 distinct CDR3 sequences, approximately 6.8% of them present only once. This clonotype originated in a male donor with ankylosing spondylitis or in good health (not recorded which). The rearrangement uses TRBV20-1 and TRBJ1-6; tentative D call: TRBD1 (5 bases). Sequenced input: blood, either unsorted or a sorted T cell fraction (not recorded which). The chain's CDR3 is CSARDPVQGVDSPLHF. The CDR3 DNA is TGCAGTGCTAGAGATCCCGTGCAGGGTGTAGATTCACCCCTCCACTTT.